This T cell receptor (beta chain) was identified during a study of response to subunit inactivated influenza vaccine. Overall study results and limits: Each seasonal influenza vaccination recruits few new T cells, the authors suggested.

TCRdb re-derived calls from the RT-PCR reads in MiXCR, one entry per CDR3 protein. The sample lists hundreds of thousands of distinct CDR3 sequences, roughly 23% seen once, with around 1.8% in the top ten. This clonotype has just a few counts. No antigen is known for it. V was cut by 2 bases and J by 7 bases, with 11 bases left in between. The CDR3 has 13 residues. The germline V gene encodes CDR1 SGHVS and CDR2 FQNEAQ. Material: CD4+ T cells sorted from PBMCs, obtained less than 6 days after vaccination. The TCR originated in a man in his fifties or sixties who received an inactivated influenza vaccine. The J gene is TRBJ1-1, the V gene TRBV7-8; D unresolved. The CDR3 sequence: CASSLRQESEAFF. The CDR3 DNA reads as TGTGCCAGCAGCTTAAGGCAGGAAAGTGAAGCTTTCTTT. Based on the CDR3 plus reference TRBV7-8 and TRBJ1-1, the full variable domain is GAGVSQSPRYKVAKRGQDVALRCDPISGHVSLFWYQQALGQGPEFLTYFQNEAQLDKSGLPSDRFFAERPEGSVSTLKIQRTQQEDSAVYLCASSLRQESEAFFGQGTRLTVV.